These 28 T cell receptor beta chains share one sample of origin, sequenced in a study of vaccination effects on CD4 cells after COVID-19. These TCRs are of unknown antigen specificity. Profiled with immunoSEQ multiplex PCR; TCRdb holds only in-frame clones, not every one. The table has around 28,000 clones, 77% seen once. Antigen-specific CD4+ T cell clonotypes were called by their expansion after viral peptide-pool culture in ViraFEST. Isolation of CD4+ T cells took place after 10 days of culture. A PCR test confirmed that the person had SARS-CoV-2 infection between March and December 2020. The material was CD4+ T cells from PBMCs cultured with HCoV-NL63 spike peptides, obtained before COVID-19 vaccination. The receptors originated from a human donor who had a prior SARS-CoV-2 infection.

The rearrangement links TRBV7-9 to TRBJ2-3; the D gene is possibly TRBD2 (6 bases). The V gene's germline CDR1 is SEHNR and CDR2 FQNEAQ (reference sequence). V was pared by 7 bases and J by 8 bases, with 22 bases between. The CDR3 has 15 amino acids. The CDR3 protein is CASTGRRLPNRTQYF. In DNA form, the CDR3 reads TGTGCCAGCACCGGGAGAAGACTACCTAACCGTACGCAGTATTTT.

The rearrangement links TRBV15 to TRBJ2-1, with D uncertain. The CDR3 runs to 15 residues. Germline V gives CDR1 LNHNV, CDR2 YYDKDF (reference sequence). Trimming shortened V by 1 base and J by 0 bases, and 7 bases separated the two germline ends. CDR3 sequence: CATSRVLSSYNEQFF. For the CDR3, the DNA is TGTGCCACCAGCAGAGTCTTGAGCTCCTACAATGAGCAGTTCTTC.

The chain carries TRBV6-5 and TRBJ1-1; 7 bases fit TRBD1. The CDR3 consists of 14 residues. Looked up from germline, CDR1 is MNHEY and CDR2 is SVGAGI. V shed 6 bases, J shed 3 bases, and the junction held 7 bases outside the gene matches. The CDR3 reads CASSLDRADTEAFF. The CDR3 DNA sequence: TGTGCCAGCAGCCTCGACAGGGCGGACACTGAAGCTTTCTTT.

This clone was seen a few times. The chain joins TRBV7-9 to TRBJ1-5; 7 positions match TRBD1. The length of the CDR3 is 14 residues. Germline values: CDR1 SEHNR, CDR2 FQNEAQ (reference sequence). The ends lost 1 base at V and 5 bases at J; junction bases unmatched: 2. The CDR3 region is CASSLDRGDQPQHF. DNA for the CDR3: TGTGCCAGCAGCTTAGACAGGGGCGATCAGCCCCAGCATTTT.

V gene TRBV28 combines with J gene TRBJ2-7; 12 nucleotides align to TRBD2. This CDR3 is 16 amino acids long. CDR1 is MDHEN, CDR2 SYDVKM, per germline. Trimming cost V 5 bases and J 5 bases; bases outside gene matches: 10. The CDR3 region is CASSTLTSGRGNEQYF. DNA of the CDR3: TGTGCCAGCAGTACATTGACTAGCGGGAGAGGCAACGAGCAGTACTTC.

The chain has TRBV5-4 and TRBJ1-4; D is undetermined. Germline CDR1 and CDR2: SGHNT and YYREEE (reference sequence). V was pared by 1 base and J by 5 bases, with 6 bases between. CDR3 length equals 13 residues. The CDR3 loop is CASSLPPNEKLFF. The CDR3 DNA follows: TGTGCCAGCAGCTTGCCGCCCAATGAAAAACTGTTTTTT. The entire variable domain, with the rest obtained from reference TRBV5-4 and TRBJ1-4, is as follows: ETGVTQSPTHLIKTRGQQVTLRCSSQSGHNTVSWYQQALGQGPQFIFQYYREEENGRGNFPPRFSGLQFPNYSSELNVNALELDDSALYLCASSLPPNEKLFFGSGTQLSVL.

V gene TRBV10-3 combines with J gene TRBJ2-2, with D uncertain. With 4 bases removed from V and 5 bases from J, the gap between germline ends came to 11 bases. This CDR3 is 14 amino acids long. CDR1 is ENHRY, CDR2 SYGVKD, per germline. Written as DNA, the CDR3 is TGTGCCATCAGTGGGCAGCGTGATACCGGGGAGCTGTTTTTT. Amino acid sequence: CAISGQRDTGELFF.

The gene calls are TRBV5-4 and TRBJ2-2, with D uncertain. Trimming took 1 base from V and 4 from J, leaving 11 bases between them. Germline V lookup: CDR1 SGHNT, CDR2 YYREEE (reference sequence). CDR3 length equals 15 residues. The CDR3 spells CASSLSSVFTGELFF. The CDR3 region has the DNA TGTGCCAGCAGCTTGTCAAGTGTTTTCACCGGGGAGCTGTTTTTT.

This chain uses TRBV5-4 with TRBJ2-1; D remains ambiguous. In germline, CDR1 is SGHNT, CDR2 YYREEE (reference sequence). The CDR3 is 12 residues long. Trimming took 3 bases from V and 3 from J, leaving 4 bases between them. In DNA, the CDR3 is TGTGCCAGCAGCTCGTACTACAATGAGCAGTTCTTC. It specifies CASSSYYNEQFF.

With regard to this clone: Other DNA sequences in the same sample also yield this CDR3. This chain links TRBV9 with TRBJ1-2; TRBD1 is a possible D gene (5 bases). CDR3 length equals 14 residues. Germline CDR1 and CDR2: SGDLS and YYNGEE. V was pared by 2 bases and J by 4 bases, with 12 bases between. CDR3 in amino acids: CASSVGTGGYGYTF. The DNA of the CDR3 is TGTGCCAGCAGCGTGGGGACGGGAGGCTATGGCTACACCTTC.

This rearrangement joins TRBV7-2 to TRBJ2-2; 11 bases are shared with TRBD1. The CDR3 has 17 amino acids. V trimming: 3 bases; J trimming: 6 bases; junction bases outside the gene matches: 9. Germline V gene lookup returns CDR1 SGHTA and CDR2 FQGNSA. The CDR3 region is CASSFGDRGFVAGELFF. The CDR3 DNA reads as TGTGCCAGCAGCTTCGGGGACAGGGGGTTTGTGGCCGGGGAGCTGTTTTTT.

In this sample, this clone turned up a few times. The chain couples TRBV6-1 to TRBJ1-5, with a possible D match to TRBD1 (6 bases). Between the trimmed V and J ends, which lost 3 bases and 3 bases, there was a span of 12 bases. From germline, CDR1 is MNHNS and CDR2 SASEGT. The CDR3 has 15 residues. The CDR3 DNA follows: TGTGCCAGCAGTGAGGTCGGACAGAACAATCAGCCCCAGCATTTT. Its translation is CASSEVGQNNQPQHF.

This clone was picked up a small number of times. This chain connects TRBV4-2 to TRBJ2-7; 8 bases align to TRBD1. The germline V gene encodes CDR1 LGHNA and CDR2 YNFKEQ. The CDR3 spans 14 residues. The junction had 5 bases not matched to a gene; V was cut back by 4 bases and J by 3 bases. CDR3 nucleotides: TGTGCCAGCAGCCTAGGGACAGGAATCTACGAGCAGTACTTC. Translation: CASSLGTGIYEQYF.

The CDR3 nucleotides are TGTGCCAGCACCCTGATCAGCTCTGGAAACACCATATATTTT. This sequence encodes CASTLISSGNTIYF. This chain joins TRBV2 and TRBJ1-3; D unclear. Per the germline V gene, CDR1 is SNHLY and CDR2 is FYNNEI. The V gene lost 7 bases and the J gene lost 0 bases, with 10 bases spanning the gap. This CDR3 is 14 amino acids long.

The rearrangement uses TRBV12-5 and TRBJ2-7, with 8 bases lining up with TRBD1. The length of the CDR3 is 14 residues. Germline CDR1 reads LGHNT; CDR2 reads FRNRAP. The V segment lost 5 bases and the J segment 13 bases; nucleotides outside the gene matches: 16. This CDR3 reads CASGPGRDRLHPYF. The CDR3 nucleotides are TGTGCTAGTGGTCCGGGCCGGGACAGGCTTCACCCTTACTTC.

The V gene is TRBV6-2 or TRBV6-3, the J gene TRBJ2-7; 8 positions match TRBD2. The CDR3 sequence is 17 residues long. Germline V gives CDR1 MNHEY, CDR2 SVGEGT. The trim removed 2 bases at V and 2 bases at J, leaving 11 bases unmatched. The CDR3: CASSYSWVAGRTYEQYF. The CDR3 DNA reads TGTGCCAGCAGTTACAGTTGGGTAGCGGGGAGAACCTACGAGCAGTACTTC.

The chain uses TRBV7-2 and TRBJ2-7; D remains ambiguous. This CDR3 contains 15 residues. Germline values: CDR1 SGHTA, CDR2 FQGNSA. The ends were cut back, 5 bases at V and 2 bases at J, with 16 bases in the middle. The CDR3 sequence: CASSPSGTSTYEQYF. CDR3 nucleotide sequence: TGTGCCAGCAGCCCATCGGGCACTTCCACCTACGAGCAGTACTTC.

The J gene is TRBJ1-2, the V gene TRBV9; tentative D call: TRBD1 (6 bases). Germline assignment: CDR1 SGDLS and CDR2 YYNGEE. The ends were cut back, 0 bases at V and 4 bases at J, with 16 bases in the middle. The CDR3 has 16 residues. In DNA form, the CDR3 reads TGTGCCAGCAGCGTAGCAAGGGCAGGGGAGAGCTATGGCTACACCTTC. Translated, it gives CASSVARAGESYGYTF.

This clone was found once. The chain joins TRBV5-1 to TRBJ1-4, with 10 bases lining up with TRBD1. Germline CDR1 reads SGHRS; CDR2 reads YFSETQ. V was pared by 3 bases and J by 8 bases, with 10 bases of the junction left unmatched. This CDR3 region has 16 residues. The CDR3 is CASSSGTGALGEKLFF. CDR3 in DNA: TGCGCCAGCAGCTCCGGGACAGGGGCCTTGGGAGAAAAACTGTTTTTT.

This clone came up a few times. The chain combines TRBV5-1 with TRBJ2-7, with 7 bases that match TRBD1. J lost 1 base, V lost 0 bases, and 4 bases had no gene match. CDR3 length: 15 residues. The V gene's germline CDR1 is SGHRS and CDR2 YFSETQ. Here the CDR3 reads CASSLGAQGSYEQYF. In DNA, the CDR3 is TGCGCCAGCAGCTTGGGAGCACAGGGGTCCTACGAGCAGTACTTC.

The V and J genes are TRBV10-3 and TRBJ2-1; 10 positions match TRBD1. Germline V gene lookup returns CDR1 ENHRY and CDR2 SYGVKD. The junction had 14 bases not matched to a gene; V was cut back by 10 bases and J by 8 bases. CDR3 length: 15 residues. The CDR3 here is CATESPRDRGYEQFF. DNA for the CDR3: TGTGCCACCGAAAGCCCTCGGGACAGGGGCTATGAGCAGTTCTTC.

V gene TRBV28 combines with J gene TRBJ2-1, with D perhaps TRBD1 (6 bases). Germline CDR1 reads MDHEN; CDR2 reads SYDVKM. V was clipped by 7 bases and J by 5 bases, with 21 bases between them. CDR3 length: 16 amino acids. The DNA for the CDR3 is TGTGCCAGCAAACCCCAGGGGTTTCCCCGAAACAATGAGCAGTTCTTC. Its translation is CASKPQGFPRNNEQFF.

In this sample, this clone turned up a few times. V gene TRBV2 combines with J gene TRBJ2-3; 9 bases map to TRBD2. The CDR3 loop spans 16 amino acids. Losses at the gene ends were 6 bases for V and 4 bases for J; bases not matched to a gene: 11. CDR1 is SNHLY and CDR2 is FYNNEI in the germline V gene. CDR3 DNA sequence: TGTGCCAGCAGGACTCCCTTTAGCGGGGGAGCAGATACGCAGTATTTT. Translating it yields CASRTPFSGGADTQYF.

The CDR3 loop is CASSLEPQGAYEQYF. The CDR3 DNA is TGCGCCAGCAGCTTGGAACCGCAGGGGGCCTACGAGCAGTACTTC. V and J are TRBV5-1 and TRBJ2-7; TRBD1 matches at 7 bases. Unmatched junction bases numbered 5, after V lost 0 bases and J lost 2 bases. This CDR3 spans 15 amino acids. Germline lookup yields CDR1 SGHRS and CDR2 YFSETQ.

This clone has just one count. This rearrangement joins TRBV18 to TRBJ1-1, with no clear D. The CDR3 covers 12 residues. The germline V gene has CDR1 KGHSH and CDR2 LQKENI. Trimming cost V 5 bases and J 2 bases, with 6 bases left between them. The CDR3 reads CASSKQNTEAFF. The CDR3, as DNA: TGTGCCAGCTCAAAACAAAACACTGAAGCTTTCTTT.

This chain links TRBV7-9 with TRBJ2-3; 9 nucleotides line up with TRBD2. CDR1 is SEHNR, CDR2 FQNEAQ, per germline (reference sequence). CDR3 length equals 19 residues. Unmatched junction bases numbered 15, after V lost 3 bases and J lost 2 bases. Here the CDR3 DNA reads TGTGCCAGCAGCTTCTATTCCGCGGGGGGGCTCTATGTCACAGATACGCAGTATTTT. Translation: CASSFYSAGGLYVTDTQYF.

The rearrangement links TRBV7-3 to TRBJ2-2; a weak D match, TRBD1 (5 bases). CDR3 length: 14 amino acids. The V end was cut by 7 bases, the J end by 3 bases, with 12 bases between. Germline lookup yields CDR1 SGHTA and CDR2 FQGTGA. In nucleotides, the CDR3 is TGTGCCAGCACCAAGACAGTTCACACCGGGGAGCTGTTTTTT. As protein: CASTKTVHTGELFF.

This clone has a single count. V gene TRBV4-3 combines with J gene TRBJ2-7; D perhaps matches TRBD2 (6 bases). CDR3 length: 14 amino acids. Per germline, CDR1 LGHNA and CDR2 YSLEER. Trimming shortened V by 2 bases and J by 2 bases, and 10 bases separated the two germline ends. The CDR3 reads CASSQTGVAYEQYF. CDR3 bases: TGCGCCAGCAGCCAAACGGGAGTCGCCTACGAGCAGTACTTC.